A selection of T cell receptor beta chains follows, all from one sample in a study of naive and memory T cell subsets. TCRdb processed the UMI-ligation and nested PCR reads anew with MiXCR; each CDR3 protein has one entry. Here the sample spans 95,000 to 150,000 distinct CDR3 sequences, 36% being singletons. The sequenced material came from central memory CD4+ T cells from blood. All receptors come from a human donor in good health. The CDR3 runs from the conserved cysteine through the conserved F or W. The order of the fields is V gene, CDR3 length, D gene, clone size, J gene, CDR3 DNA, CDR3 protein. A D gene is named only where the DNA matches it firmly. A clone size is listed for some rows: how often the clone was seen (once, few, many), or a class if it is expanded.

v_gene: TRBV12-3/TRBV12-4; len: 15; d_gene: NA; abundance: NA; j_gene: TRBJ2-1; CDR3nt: TGTGCCAGCTGCCAATGGGGGCAGGGTTACAATGAGCAGTTCTTC; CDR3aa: CASCQWGQGYNEQFF
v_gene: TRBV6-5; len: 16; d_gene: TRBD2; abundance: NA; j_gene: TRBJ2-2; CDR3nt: TGTGCCAGCAGACCAACCGGGACTAGCGGAACCGGGGAGCTGTTTTTT; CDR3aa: CASRPTGTSGTGELFF
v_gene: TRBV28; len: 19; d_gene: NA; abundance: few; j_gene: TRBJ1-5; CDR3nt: TGTGCCAGCAGTTTGCGGGGGCTGATTGGGGGCCGAGGCGATCAGCCCCAGCATTTT; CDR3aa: CASSLRGLIGGRGDQPQHF
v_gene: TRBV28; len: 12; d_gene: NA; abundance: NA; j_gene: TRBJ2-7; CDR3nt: TGTGCCAGCGTAAGGGATTCCTACGAGCAGTACTTC; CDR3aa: CASVRDSYEQYF
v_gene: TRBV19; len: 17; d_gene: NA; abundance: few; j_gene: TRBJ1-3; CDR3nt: TGTGCCAGTAGTCCCACCGGGGGAGTAAGCTCTGGAAACACCATATATTTT; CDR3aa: CASSPTGGVSSGNTIYF
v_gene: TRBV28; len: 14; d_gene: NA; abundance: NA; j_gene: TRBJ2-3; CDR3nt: TGTGCCAGCAGAAAAGTCGGAGGGACAGATACGCAGTATTTT; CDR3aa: CASRKVGGTDTQYF
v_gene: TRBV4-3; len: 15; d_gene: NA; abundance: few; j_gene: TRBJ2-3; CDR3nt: TGCGCCAGCAGCCACCAGACGGCGGGCACAGATACGCAGTATTTT; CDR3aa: CASSHQTAGTDTQYF
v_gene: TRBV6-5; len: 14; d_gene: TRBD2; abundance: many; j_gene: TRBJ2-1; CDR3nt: TGTGCCAGCAGTTGGCGCGGGAGAGGAAATGAGCAGTTCTTC; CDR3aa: CASSWRGRGNEQFF
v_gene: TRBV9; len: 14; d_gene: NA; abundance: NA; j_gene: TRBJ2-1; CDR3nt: TGTGCCAGCAGCGTCGGGGCTAGGGGGGGTGAGCAGTTCTTC; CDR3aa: CASSVGARGGEQFF
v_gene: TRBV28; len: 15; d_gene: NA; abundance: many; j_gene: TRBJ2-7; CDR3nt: TGTGCCAGCAGCGACCGCAACCGGGTTTTTTACGAGCAGTACTTC; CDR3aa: CASSDRNRVFYEQYF
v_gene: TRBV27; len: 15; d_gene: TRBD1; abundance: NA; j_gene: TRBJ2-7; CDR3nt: TGTGCCAGCAGTACCTACGGACAGGCTTCCTACGAGCAGTACTTC; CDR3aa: CASSTYGQASYEQYF
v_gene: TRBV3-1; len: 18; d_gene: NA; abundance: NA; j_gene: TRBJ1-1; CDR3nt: TGTGCCAGCAGACCGACAACGGGAATTGGGACGTTGAACGCTGAAGCTTTCTTT; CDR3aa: CASRPTTGIGTLNAEAFF
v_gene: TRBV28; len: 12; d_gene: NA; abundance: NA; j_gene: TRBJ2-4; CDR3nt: TGTGCCAGCAGTTACCAGGGACGCCGGTTCTTCTTC; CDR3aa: CASSYQGRRFFF
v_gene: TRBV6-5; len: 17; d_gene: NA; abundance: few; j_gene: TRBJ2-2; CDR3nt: TGTGCCAGCAGTTACGGCAGGGTTCGCGTGGAGACCGGGGAGCTGTTTTTT; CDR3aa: CASSYGRVRVETGELFF
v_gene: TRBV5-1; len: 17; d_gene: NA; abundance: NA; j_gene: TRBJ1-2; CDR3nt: TGCGCCAGCAGCTTGACCGACTACAGGGAAGGGAGCTATGGCTACACCTTC; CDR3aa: CASSLTDYREGSYGYTF
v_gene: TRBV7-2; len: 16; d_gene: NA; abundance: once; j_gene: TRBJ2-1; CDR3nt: TGTGCCAGCAGCTTAATGGTGGGCGCGGGCTACAATGAGCAGTTCTTC; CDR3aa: CASSLMVGAGYNEQFF
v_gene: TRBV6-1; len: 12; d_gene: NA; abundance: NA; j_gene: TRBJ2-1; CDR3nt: TGTGCCAGCAGTGGGGGACAACTGGCGGGAGACTTC; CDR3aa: CASSGGQLAGDF
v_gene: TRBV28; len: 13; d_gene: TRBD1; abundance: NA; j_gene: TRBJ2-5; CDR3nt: TGTGCCAGCAGTTTATCAGGGGGAAAGACCCAGTACTTC; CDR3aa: CASSLSGGKTQYF
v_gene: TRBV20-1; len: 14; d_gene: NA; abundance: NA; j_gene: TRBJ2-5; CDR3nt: TGCAGTGCTAGAAGACGACAGGCGGGAGAGACCCAGTACTTC; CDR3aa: CSARRRQAGETQYF
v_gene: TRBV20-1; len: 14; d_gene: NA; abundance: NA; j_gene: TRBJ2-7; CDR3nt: TGCAGTGCTAGAAGGAGGGACAGAGCCTACGAGCAGTACTTC; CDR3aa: CSARRRDRAYEQYF
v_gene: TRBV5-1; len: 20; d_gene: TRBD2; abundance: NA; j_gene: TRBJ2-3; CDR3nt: TGCGCCAGCAGCTTCCGCCTCCCCGCGCCGGGACTAGCGGGAAGGGATACGCAGTATTTT; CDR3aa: CASSFRLPAPGLAGRDTQYF